This passage covers 8 T cell receptor beta chains from one sample sequenced in a study of shared clonotypes between healthy human individuals (TCRdb year 2020). Library method: the immunoSEQ multiplex PCR assay. TCRdb holds this immuneACCESS table with in-frame rearrangements only. Some clones are missing; in checked studies, unresolved V genes explain under half, and the rest has no known cause. The sample table records around 750,000 clones; about 74% of these occur just once. The ten largest clones represent 1.5% to 2% of the sample. Sample: memory CD4+ T cells sorted from blood. Interpreted using the paper, the cell subset or site label stands for: CD45RA-negative fraction. The receptor source for this set is a woman in her thirties in good health.

This clone occurred a few times. V usage is TRBV13 and J usage is TRBJ1-1; D call uncertain. The CDR3 covers 13 residues. Germline values: CDR1 PRHDT, CDR2 FYEKMQ (reference sequence). V lost 5 bases and J 1 base, leaving 8 bases between the germline ends. This CDR3 is CASSRKGNTEAFF. The CDR3 DNA is TGTGCCAGCAGCCGCAAGGGGAACACTGAAGCTTTCTTT.

V is TRBV4-2 and J is TRBJ2-2; D unclear. The CDR3 totals 16 residues. Per germline, CDR1 LGHNA and CDR2 YNFKEQ. V was pared by 6 bases and J by 4 bases, with 18 bases between. CDR3 in DNA: TGTGCCAGCAGTAGTCTTGGGGTATACACCACCGGGGAGCTGTTTTTT. Protein product: CASSSLGVYTTGELFF.

The rearrangement links TRBV7-6 to TRBJ2-1, with no clear D. The CDR3 runs 11 residues. Germline lookup yields CDR1 SGHVS and CDR2 FNYEAQ. V was clipped by 2 bases and J by 9 bases, with 5 bases between them. The CDR3 coding sequence is TGTGCCAGCAGCTTACGGAGTGAGCAGTTCTTC. Its protein is CASSLRSEQFF.

The chain carries TRBV7-6 and TRBJ2-2; D might be TRBD1 or TRBD2, each matching 5 bases. V lost 3 bases, J lost 1 base, and 15 bases lay in between. Germline CDR1 is SGHVS and CDR2 is FNYEAQ. The length of the CDR3 is 17 residues. CDR3 loop: CASSFVYGTENTGELFF. As DNA, the CDR3 is TGTGCCAGCAGCTTTGTTTACGGGACGGAGAACACCGGGGAGCTGTTTTTT.

The gene calls are TRBV6-1 and TRBJ1-5; D is possibly TRBD1 (6 bases). The V end lost 4 bases, the J end lost 7 bases, and 14 bases lay between the germline ends. The CDR3 is 14 amino acids. CDR1 and CDR2 from the germline V gene are MNHNS and SASEGT. The CDR3 sequence is CASSGVGGSQPQHF. The CDR3 DNA reads TGTGCCAGCAGTGGGGTGGGGGGCAGCCAGCCCCAGCATTTT.

This clone showed up just once. The same CDR3 is also encoded by other DNA sequences in this sample. The chain links TRBV18 to TRBJ1-4, with D maybe TRBD1 (6 bases). The germline gives CDR1 KGHSH, CDR2 LQKENI. The CDR3 is 14 amino acids. Trimming took off 0 bases at V and 7 bases at J, with 9 bases between the two ends. CDR3 region: CASSPPGAREKLFF. In nucleotides, the CDR3 is TGTGCCAGCTCACCACCGGGGGCCCGTGAAAAACTGTTTTTT.

V and J are TRBV6-6 and TRBJ1-1; TRBD1 matches 7 bases. The CDR3 spans 16 residues. CDR1 and CDR2 from the germline V gene are MNHNY and SVGAGI (reference sequence). The junction had 15 bases not matched to a gene; V was cut back by 6 bases and J by 5 bases. DNA of the CDR3: TGTGCCAGCAGCTGGGGACAGTTCGGCGGCGGTACTGAAGCTTTCTTT. As protein: CASSWGQFGGGTEAFF.

This clone was seen repeatedly, ten times or more. This chain uses TRBV10-3 with TRBJ1-1; 7 bases fit TRBD1. The V and J ends lost 6 bases and 3 bases, in that order; junction bases with no gene match: 4. Germline CDR1 reads ENHRY; CDR2 reads SYGVKD. The CDR3 is 13 residues long. The DNA of the CDR3 is TGTGCCATCAGAGACAGGGTGGACACTGAAGCTTTCTTT. Amino acids: CAIRDRVDTEAFF.